The 17 T cell receptor beta chains in this list originate from one sample, sequenced in a study of blood T cell repertoires in COVID-19. The data were produced by immunoSEQ multiplex PCR, yet TCRdb's version contains in-frame clones alone and is incomplete. The profile covers fewer than 400,000 clones, with 92% appearing a single time and under 20% taken by the ten largest. Sequenced: PBMCs or T cells enriched from blood (not recorded which). The receptor set was obtained from a woman aged 25 to 39 who had recovered from COVID-19.

This sequence joins TRBV4-1 and TRBJ1-5, with D possibly being TRBD1 (5 bases). The CDR3 spans 17 residues. Germline CDR1 MGHRA, CDR2 YSYEKL. Trimming stripped 0 bases from V and 4 bases from J, with 16 bases between. This chain's CDR3 is CASSQDPVRARNQPQHF. The CDR3 nucleotides are TGCGCCAGCAGCCAAGATCCAGTCAGGGCACGGAATCAGCCCCAGCATTTT.

Turning to this clone: It is unclear where the CDR3 begins or ends on the DNA, so no DNA is shown, and the CDR3 is as TCRdb lists it. The chain couples TRBV19 to TRBJ1-3. CDR1 LNHDA and CDR2 SQIVND come from the germline V gene (reference sequence). The CDR3 is made up of 14 amino acids, end residues included. CDR3 loop: CASTSGTSGNTIYF.

The chain employs TRBV10-3 and TRBJ2-1, with D maybe TRBD1 (6 bases). The germline V and J ends were trimmed by 0 bases and 4 bases, with 7 bases remaining between them. The CDR3 has 14 residues. In germline, CDR1 is ENHRY, CDR2 SYGVKD. The CDR3 sequence: CAISESDSYNEQFF. The CDR3 nucleotides read TGTGCCATCAGTGAGTCGGACAGTTACAATGAGCAGTTCTTC.

The V gene is TRBV9, the J gene TRBJ2-1; 9 nucleotides align to TRBD1. Germline CDR1 SGDLS, CDR2 YYNGEE. The ends lost 5 bases at V and 4 bases at J; junction bases unmatched: 7. This CDR3 has 15 residues. CDR3 nucleotides: TGTGCCAGCAGTACCGGGACAGGGATTTACAATGAGCAGTTCTTC. As protein: CASSTGTGIYNEQFF. Combining the CDR3 with reference TRBV9 and TRBJ2-1 gives the whole variable domain DSGVTQTPKHLITATGQRVTLRCSPRSGDLSVYWYQQSLDQGLQFLIQYYNGEERAKGNILERFSAQQFPDLHSELNLSSLELGDSALYFCASSTGTGIYNEQFFGPGTRLTVL.

The chain employs TRBV7-2 and TRBJ2-7; TRBD2 matches 8 bases. The CDR3 runs to 18 residues. In germline, CDR1 is SGHTA, CDR2 FQGNSA. The V and J ends lost 5 bases and 3 bases, in that order; junction bases with no gene match: 18. The CDR3 is CASSPSGLPGTRGYEQYF. Here the CDR3 DNA reads TGTGCCAGCAGCCCCTCGGGACTCCCCGGGACTAGAGGCTACGAGCAGTACTTC.

The rearrangement joins TRBV4-1 to TRBJ2-5, with unresolved D. The CDR3 consists of 14 residues. Germline CDR1 MGHRA, CDR2 YSYEKL. Between the trimmed V and J ends, which lost 4 bases and 5 bases, there was a span of 14 bases. The CDR3 bases are TGCGCCAGCAGCCCACCCGGGTTGGCGGAGACCCAGTACTTC. Residues: CASSPPGLAETQYF.

The chain combines TRBV7-9 with TRBJ2-5, with a tentative D call TRBD2 (6 bases). Trimming cost V 1 base and J 1 base, with 13 bases left between them. In germline, CDR1 is SEHNR, CDR2 FQNEAQ (reference sequence). This CDR3 has 16 amino acids. Written as DNA, the CDR3 is TGTGCCAGCAGCTTAGTAGGAGGGCCTAGCCAAGAGACCCAGTACTTC. Its translation: CASSLVGGPSQETQYF.

The chain links TRBV28 to TRBJ2-1, with TRBD2 matching over 8 bases. This CDR3 region has 15 residues. Per germline, CDR1 MDHEN and CDR2 SYDVKM. Germline trimming cut 6 bases from V and 0 bases from J; bases unmatched to any gene: 4. The CDR3 here is CASSTGGVSYNEQFF. In nucleotides, the CDR3 is TGTGCCAGCAGCACGGGGGGGGTCTCCTACAATGAGCAGTTCTTC.

CDR3 sequence reads: CASSLGRQTYEQYF. CDR3 nucleotides: TGTGCCAGCAGCTTAGGCAGGCAAACCTACGAGCAGTACTTC. The chain carries TRBV11-1 and TRBJ2-7; unclear D gene. The CDR3 is made up of 14 amino acids. CDR1 is SGHAT, CDR2 FQDESV, per germline (reference sequence). The V end was cut by 1 base, the J end by 2 bases, with 9 bases between.

This chain uses TRBV6-1 with TRBJ2-5; the D gene is possibly TRBD2 (6 bases). CDR3 size: 15 residues. Germline V gene data show CDR1 as MNHNS and CDR2 as SASEGT. V was cut by 1 base and J by 3 bases, with 12 bases left in between. The CDR3 coding sequence is TGTGCCAGCAGTGAAGAGAGGTGGGGGGAAGAGACCCAGTACTTC. Residues: CASSEERWGEETQYF.

Relative to its sample, this clone is medium-sized (0.01 to 0.1%). The gene calls are TRBV6-1 and TRBJ2-7; TRBD1 matches at 7 bases. CDR3 size: 12 residues. The V and J ends lost 10 bases and 1 base, in that order; junction bases with no gene match: 4. The germline gives CDR1 MNHNS, CDR2 SASEGT. This CDR3 reads CATRQGSYEQYF. In nucleotides, the CDR3 is TGTGCCACCCGACAGGGTTCCTACGAGCAGTACTTC.

The gene calls are TRBV9 and TRBJ2-2; 12 nucleotides agree with TRBD2. CDR1 is SGDLS and CDR2 is YYNGEE in the germline V gene. The CDR3 runs 17 residues. Trimming at V came to 4 bases and at J to 2 bases, leaving 6 bases not matched to a gene. The CDR3 DNA follows: TGTGCCAGCAGCCTCGGACTAGCGGGATCTAACACCGGGGAGCTGTTTTTT. Amino acid sequence: CASSLGLAGSNTGELFF.

This clone is a singleton in its sample. The V gene is TRBV4-1, the J gene TRBJ1-1; 8 bases map to TRBD1. Germline loops: CDR1 MGHRA, CDR2 YSYEKL. Losses at the gene ends were 0 bases for V and 1 base for J; bases not matched to a gene: 4. The CDR3 has 16 residues. The CDR3 loop is CASSQDVGTGNTEAFF. The CDR3 nucleotides read TGCGCCAGCAGCCAAGATGTAGGGACAGGGAACACTGAAGCTTTCTTT.

V gene TRBV10-3 combines with J gene TRBJ2-1; possible D gene TRBD1, 6 bases. The germline V gene has CDR1 ENHRY and CDR2 SYGVKD. The CDR3 has 15 amino acids. The V end was cut by 6 bases, the J end by 8 bases, with 20 bases between. The CDR3 loop reads CAISRTVSAGDEQFF. CDR3 DNA: TGTGCCATCAGCCGGACAGTCTCGGCTGGGGATGAGCAGTTCTTC.

This clone was seen only once. The chain uses TRBV5-1 and TRBJ2-5; 7 positions agree with TRBD2. The CDR3 is made up of 16 amino acids. V shed 4 bases, J shed 7 bases, and the junction held 16 bases outside the gene matches. Per the germline V gene, CDR1 is SGHRS and CDR2 is YFSETQ. CDR3 sequence: CASSPGGGTAIWTQYF. CDR3 in DNA: TGCGCCAGCAGCCCTGGGGGGGGGACGGCTATTTGGACCCAGTACTTC.

This chain uses TRBV5-4 with TRBJ2-7, with D unclear. The germline CDR1 and CDR2 sequences are SGHNT and YYREEE (reference sequence). This CDR3 is 14 amino acids long. Deletions cut 0 bases from V and 1 base from J, with 8 bases between. CDR3 nucleotide sequence: TGTGCCAGCAGCTTGGGTCCGCTATCCTACGAGCAGTACTTC. This codes for CASSLGPLSYEQYF.

The chain recombines TRBV4-3 with TRBJ1-6; 8 positions agree with TRBD1. Germline-derived CDR1 and CDR2 are LGHNA and YSLEER. The length of the CDR3 is 18 residues. With 0 bases clipped from V and 2 bases from J, the junction kept 6 bases outside the gene matches. CDR3 nucleotide sequence: TGCGCCAGCAGCCAAGAAGGTCCACAGGGGGCCTATAATTCACCCCTCCACTTT. This sequence encodes CASSQEGPQGAYNSPLHF.